The clone carrying this TCR beta chain has just a few counts. The sample originates from a study of T cell repertoires in cytomegalovirus infection. The CDR3 runs 14 residues. The V end lost 1 base, the J end lost 2 bases, and 7 bases lay between the germline ends. Looked up from germline, CDR1 is SGHAT and CDR2 is FQDESV (reference sequence). TCRdb fed the reads into MiXCR, producing one record per CDR3 protein. The repertoire has about 140,000 distinct CDR3 sequences, approximately 5.9% of them found once; the top ten carry about 20%. The chain is built from TRBV11-1 and TRBJ2-3, with D uncertain. The specimen was PBMCs. The clonotype originates from a human donor in good health (CMV status not recorded). Some clones in this sample may be carry-over from other donors' samples. The DNA for the CDR3 is TGTGCCAGCAGCTTAGAGAAAGCCACAGATACGCAGTATTTT. Its protein is CASSLEKATDTQYF.